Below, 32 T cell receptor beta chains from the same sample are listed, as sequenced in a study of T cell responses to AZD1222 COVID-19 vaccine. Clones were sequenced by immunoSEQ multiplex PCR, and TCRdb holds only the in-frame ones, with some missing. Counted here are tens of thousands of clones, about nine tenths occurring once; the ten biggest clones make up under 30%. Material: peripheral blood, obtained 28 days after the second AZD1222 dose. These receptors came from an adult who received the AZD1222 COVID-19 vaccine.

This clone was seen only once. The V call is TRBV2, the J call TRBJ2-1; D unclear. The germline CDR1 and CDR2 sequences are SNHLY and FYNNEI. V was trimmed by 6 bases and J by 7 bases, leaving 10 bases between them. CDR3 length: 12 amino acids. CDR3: CASRSDGNEQFF. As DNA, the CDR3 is TGTGCCAGCAGATCCGACGGAAATGAGCAGTTCTTC.

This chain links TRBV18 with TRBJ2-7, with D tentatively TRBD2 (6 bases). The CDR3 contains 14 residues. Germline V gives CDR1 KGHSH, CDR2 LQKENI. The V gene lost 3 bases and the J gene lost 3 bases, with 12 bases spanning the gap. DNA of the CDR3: TGTGCCAGCTCACCCAATACGGGGGACTACGAGCAGTACTTC. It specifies CASSPNTGDYEQYF. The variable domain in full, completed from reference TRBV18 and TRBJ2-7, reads NAGVMQNPRHLVRRRGQEARLRCSPMKGHSHVYWYRQLPEEGLKFMVYLQKENIIDESGMPKERFSAEFPKEGPSILRIQQVVRGDSAAYFCASSPNTGDYEQYFGPGTRLTVT.

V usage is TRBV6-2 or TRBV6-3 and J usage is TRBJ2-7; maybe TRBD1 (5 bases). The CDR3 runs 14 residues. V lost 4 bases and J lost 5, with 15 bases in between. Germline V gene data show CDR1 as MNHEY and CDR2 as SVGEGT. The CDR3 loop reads CASSFGQGGHEQYF. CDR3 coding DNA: TGTGCCAGCAGTTTTGGGCAGGGTGGCCACGAGCAGTACTTC.

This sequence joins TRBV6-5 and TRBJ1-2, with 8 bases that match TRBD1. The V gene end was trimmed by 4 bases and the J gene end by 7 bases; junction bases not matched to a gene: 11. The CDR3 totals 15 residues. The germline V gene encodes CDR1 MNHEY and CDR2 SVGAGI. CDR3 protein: CASSSIPDRGGGYTF. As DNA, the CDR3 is TGTGCCAGCAGTTCAATCCCAGACAGGGGAGGTGGCTACACCTTC.

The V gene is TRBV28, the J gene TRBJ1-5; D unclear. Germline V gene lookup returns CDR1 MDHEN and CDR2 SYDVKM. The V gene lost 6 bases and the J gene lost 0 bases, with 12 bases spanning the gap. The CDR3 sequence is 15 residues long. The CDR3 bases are TGTGCCAGCAGCGTGGCGGGGATTAGCAATCAGCCCCAGCATTTT. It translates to CASSVAGISNQPQHF.

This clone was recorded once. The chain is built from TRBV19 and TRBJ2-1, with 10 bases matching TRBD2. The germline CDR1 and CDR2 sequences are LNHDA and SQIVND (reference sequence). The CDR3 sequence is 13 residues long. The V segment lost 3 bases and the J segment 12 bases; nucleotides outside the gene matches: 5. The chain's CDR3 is CASSIPSGRRQFF. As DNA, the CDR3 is TGTGCCAGTAGTATCCCTAGCGGGAGAAGGCAGTTCTTC.

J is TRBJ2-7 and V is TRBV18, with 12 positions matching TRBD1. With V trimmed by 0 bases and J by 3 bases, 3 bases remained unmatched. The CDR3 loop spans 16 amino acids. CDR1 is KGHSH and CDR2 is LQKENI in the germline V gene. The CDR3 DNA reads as TGTGCCAGCTCACCACCGGGACAGGGGGCTGTCTACGAGCAGTACTTC. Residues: CASSPPGQGAVYEQYF.

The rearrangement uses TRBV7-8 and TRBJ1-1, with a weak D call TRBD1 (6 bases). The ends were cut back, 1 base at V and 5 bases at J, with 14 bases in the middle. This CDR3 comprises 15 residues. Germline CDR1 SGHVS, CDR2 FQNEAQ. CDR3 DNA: TGTGCCAGCAGCTTAGTCCCGATGAGGGGGACTGAAGCTTTCTTT. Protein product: CASSLVPMRGTEAFF.

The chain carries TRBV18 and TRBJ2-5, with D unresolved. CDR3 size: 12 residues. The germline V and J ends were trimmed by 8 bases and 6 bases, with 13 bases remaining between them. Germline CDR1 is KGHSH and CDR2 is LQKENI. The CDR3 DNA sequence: TGTGCCAGCACGAGAAGCGAGAAGACCCAGTACTTC. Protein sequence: CASTRSEKTQYF.

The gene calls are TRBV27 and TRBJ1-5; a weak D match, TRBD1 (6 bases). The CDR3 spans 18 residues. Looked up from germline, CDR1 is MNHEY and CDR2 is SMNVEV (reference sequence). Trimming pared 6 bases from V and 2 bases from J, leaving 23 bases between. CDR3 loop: CASRPAGHRGEGNQPQHF. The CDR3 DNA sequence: TGTGCCAGCAGGCCGGCGGGACACCGGGGTGAGGGCAATCAGCCCCAGCATTTT.

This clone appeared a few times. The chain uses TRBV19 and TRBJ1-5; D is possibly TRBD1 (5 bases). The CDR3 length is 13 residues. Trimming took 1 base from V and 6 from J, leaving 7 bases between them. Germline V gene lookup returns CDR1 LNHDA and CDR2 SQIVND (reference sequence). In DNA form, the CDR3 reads TGTGCCAGTAGTATAGGCAGGGCTCAGCCCCAGCATTTT. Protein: CASSIGRAQPQHF.

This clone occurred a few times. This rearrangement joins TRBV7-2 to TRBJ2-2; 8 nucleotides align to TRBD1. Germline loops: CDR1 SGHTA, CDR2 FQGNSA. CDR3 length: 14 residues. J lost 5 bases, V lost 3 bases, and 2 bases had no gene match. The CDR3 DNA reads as TGTGCCAGCAGCTTTACAGGGGGGACCGGGGAGCTGTTTTTT. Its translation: CASSFTGGTGELFF.

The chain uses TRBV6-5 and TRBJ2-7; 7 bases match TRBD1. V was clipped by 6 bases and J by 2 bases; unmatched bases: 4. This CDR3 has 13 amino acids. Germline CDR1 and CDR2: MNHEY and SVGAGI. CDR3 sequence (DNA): TGTGCCAGCAGCCGGGACAGCCCCTACGAGCAGTACTTC. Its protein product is CASSRDSPYEQYF.

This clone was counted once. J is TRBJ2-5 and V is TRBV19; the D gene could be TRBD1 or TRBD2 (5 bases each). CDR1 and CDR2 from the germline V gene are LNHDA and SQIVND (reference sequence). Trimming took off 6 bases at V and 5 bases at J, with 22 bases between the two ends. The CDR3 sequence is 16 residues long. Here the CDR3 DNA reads TGTGCCAGTAGCTCCCAAAGGGACGAGTTCGGGGAGACCCAGTACTTC. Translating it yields CASSSQRDEFGETQYF.

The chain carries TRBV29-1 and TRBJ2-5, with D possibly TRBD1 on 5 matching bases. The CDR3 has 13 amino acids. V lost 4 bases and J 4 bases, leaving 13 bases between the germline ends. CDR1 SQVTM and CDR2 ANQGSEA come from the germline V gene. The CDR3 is CSVVPRAGETQYF. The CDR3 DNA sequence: TGCAGCGTTGTCCCCAGGGCAGGAGAGACCCAGTACTTC.

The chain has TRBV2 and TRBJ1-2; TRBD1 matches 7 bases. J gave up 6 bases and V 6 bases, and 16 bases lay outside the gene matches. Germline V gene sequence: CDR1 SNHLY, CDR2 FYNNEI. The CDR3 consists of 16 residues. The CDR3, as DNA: TGTGCCAGCAGCGGACAGGAGGGTGTGCTTAGTCATGGCTACACCTTC. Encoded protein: CASSGQEGVLSHGYTF.

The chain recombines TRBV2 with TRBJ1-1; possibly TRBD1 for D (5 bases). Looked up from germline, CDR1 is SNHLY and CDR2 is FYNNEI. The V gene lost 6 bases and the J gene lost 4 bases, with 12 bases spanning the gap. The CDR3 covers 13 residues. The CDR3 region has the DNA TGTGCCAGCAGGCGTCAGGGAGGCACTGAAGCTTTCTTT. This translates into CASRRQGGTEAFF. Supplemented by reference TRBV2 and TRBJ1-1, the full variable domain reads EPEVTQTPSHQVTQMGQEVILRCVPISNHLYFYWYRQILGQKVEFLVSFYNNEISEKSEIFDDQFSVERPDGSNFTLKIRSTKLEDSAMYFCASRRQGGTEAFFGQGTRLTVV.

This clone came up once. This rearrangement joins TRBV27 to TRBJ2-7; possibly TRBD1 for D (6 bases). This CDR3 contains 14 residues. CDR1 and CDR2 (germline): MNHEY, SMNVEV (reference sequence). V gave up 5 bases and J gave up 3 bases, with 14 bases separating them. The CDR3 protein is CASSPGAVDYEQYF. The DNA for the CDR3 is TGTGCCAGCAGTCCAGGGGCAGTGGACTACGAGCAGTACTTC.

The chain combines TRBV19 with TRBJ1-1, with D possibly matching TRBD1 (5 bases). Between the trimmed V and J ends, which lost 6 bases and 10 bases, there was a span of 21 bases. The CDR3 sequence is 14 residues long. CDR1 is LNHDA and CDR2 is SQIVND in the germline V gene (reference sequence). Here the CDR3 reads CASSQTAGHLIAFF. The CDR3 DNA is TGTGCCAGTAGCCAGACTGCAGGGCACTTAATAGCTTTCTTT.

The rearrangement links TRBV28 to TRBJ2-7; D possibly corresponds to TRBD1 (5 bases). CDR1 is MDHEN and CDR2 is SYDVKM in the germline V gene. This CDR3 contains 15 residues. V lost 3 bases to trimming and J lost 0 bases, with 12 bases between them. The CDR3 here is CASSLLGQASYEQYF. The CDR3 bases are TGTGCCAGCAGTTTGCTGGGGCAAGCCTCCTACGAGCAGTACTTC. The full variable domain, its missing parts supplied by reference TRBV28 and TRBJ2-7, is DVKVTQSSRYLVKRTGEKVFLECVQDMDHENMFWYRQDPGLGLRLIYFSYDVKMKEKGDIPEGYSVSREKKERFSLILESASTNQTSMYLCASSLLGQASYEQYFGPGTRLTVT.

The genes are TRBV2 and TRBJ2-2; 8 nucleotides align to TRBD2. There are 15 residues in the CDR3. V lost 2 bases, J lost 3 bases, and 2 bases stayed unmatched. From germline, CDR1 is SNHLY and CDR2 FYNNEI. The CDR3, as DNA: TGTGCCAGCAGTGAAACTAGCGGTGACACCGGGGAGCTGTTTTTT. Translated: CASSETSGDTGELFF.

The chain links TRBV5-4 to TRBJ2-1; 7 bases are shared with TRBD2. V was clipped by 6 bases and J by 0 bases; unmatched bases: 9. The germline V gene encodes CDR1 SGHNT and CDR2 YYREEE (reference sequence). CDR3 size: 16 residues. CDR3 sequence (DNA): TGTGCCAGCACCATACCCGGCGGGAGCTCCTACAATGAGCAGTTCTTC. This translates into CASTIPGGSSYNEQFF.

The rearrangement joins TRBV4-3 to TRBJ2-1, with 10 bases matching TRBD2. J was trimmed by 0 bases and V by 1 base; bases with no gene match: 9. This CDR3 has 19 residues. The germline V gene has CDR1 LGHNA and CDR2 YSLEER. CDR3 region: CASSQAGTSDASSYNEQFF. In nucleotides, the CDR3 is TGCGCCAGCAGCCAAGCCGGGACTAGCGACGCGAGCTCCTACAATGAGCAGTTCTTC.

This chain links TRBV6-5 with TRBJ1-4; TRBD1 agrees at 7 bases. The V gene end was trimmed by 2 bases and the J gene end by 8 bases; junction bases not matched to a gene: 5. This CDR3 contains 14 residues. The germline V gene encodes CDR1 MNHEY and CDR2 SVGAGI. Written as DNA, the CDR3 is TGTGCCAGCAGTTACGGGGTAGGGGGCGAAAAACTGTTTTTT. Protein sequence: CASSYGVGGEKLFF.

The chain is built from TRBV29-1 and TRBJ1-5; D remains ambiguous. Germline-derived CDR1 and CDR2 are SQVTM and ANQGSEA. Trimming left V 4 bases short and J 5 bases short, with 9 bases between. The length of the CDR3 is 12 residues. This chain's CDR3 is CSVGELDQPQHF. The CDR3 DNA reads TGCAGCGTTGGGGAATTGGATCAGCCCCAGCATTTT.

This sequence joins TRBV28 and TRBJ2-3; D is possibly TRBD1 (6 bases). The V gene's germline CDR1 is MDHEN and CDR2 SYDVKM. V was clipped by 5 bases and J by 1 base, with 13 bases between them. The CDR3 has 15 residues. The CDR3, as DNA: TGTGCCAGCAGTGGTTTGGACAGCGGCACAGATACGCAGTATTTT. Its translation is CASSGLDSGTDTQYF.

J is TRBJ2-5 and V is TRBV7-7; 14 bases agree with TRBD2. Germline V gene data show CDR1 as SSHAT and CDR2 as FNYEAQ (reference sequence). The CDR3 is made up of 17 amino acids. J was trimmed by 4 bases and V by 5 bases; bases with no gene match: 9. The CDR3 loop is CASSHGTSGSTRETQYF. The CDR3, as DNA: TGTGCCAGCAGCCATGGGACTAGCGGGAGCACGCGAGAGACCCAGTACTTC.

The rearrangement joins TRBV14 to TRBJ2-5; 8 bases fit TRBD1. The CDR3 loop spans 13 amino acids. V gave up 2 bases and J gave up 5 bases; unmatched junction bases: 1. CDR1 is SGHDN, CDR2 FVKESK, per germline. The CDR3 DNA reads TGTGCCAGCAGCCAACGACAGGGGGAGACCCAGTACTTC. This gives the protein CASSQRQGETQYF.

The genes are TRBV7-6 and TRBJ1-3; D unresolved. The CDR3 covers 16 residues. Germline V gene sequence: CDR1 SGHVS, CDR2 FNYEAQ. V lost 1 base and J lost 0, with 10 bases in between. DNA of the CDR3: TGTGCCAGCAGCTTAGGAGGCAGTCTCTCTGGAAACACCATATATTTT. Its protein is CASSLGGSLSGNTIYF.

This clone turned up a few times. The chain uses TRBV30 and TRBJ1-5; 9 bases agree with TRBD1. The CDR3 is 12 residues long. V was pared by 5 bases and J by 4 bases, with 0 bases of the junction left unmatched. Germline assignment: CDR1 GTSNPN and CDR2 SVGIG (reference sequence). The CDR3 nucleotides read TGTGCCTGGGGGACAGGGAATCAGCCCCAGCATTTT. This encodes CAWGTGNQPQHF.

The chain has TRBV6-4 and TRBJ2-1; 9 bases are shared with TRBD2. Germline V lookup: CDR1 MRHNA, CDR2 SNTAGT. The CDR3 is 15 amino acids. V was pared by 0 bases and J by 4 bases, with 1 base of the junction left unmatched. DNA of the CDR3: TGTGCCAGCAGTGACTCTAGCGGGAGTTACAATGAGCAGTTCTTC. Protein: CASSDSSGSYNEQFF.

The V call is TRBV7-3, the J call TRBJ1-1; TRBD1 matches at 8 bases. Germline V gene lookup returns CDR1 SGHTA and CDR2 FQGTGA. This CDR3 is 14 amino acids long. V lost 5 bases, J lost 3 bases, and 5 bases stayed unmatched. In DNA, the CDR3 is TGTGCCAGCAGCCGTACAGGGGGAGACACTGAAGCTTTCTTT. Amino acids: CASSRTGGDTEAFF.